A selection of T cell receptor beta chains follows, all from one sample in a study of B cell selection in AIRE deficiency. Profiling relied on immunoSEQ multiplex PCR, and the TCRdb table lists in-frame clones only, not all of them. The sample yields 28,000 or so clones, about 90% seen once. The sequencing input was CD4+CD25+ Tregs sorted from PBMCs. Receptors originate from a human donor in good health. The CDR3 runs from the conserved cysteine through the conserved F or W. Clone size appears in some rows only: once, few, many, or a class for an expanded clone.

>14|TRBJ1-4|TRBV19|NA
CASDRGGLHEKLFF
>13|TRBJ1-5|TRBV6-4|NA
CASSAEVDGSQHF
>14|TRBJ2-7|TRBV28|few
CACYGRDTTYEQYF
>16|TRBJ2-1|TRBV28|once
CASSTLGQGLYNEQFF
>15|TRBJ1-6|TRBV4-3|NA
CASSQGLKGGEPLHF
>17|TRBJ2-7|TRBV19|NA
CASSTSLYTGVNNEQYF
>16|TRBJ2-1|TRBV6-1|NA
CASSDLGRGAGNEQFF
>15|TRBJ1-3|TRBV6-5|NA
CASSPGQGSGNTIYF
>14|TRBJ1-6|TRBV7-8|NA
CASSFQGFGSPLHF
>17|TRBJ2-1|TRBV7-9|NA
CASSLVRGTGVLDEQFF
>12|TRBJ2-3|TRBV18|NA
CASSPGTDTQYF
>17|TRBJ2-1|TRBV21-1|NA
CASSKLTGTRKRNEQFF
>16|TRBJ2-7|TRBV7-2|NA
CASSFRTGTGAYEQYF
>14|TRBJ2-3|TRBV7-3|NA
CASSYGVSADTQYF
>13|TRBJ1-3|TRBV2|NA
CASSTGEGNTIYF
>16|TRBJ2-7|TRBV5-1|NA
CASSPVRADRSYEQYF
>14|TRBJ1-5|TRBV2|NA
CASSGQVSNQPQHF
>13|TRBJ1-1|TRBV6-5|NA
CASSPPGSGEAFF
>14|TRBJ1-1|TRBV5-4|NA
CANSLARVSTEAFF
>15|TRBJ1-2|TRBV5-6|NA
CASSPFDREFHGYTF
>13|TRBJ2-7|TRBV2|NA
CASRGQGSYEQYF
>13|TRBJ1-2|TRBV28|NA
CASSFKTGYGYTF
>14|TRBJ1-6|TRBV19|NA
CASSGGFRGPPLHF
>13|TRBJ1-5|TRBV7-8|NA
CASSRQGGQPQHF
>17|TRBJ2-3|TRBV5-1|NA
CASSLRPSGAPTDTQYF
>11|TRBJ2-3|TRBV2|once
CASRQEDTQYF
>14|TRBJ1-2|TRBV27|NA
CASSLNRGGYGYTF
>13|TRBJ2-4|TRBV2|NA
CASSEGGPNIQYF
>13|TRBJ1-2|TRBV6-1|NA
CAITRDTFGGYTF
>11|TRBJ1-2|TRBV7-9|NA
CASMSWGGYTF
>19|TRBJ2-1|TRBV7-9|NA
CASSSPAGIRDSSYNEQFF
>12|TRBJ1-2|TRBV5-4|once
CASSTDAYGYTF
>14|TRBJ2-1|TRBV2|NA
CASSEPPLENEQFF
>14|TRBJ1-4|TRBV5-4|NA
CASSGGQAGEKLFF
>13|TRBJ2-3|TRBV28|NA
CASSLLTTDTQYF
>16|TRBJ2-1|TRBV4-1|NA
CASSQGGGSSYNEQFF
>16|TRBJ2-2|TRBV5-1|NA
CASSQSRAPPTGELFF
>11|TRBJ2-7|TRBV28|NA
CASSYVDREYF
>19|TRBJ2-2|TRBV7-7|NA
CASSGEKGLAGAGHRGAVF
>15|TRBJ2-2|TRBV7-7|NA
CASSLLAGGPGELFF